This T cell receptor beta chain originates from a study of T cell clonality in common variable immunodeficiency. Generated by immunoSEQ multiplex PCR, the TCRdb table keeps only in-frame clones and is missing some. The sample was found to contain tens of thousands of clones, and every one recurs. Germline lookup yields CDR1 PRHDT and CDR2 FYEKMQ (reference sequence). The CDR3 totals 15 residues. The V and J ends lost 3 bases and 4 bases, in that order; junction bases with no gene match: 5. This clone occurred many times. The read ends 3 residues shy of where the CDR3 ends; the end is completed using the germline J gene.

The chain uses TRBV13 and TRBJ1-1, with TRBD1 matching 10 bases. The TCR comes from a person aged 18 to 70 in good health. Specimen: peripheral blood mononuclear cells. The CDR3 here is CASSFRQGARTEAFF. Partial CDR3 DNA: TGTGCCAGCAGCTTTAGACAGGGGGCCCGCACTGAA.